The 9 T cell receptor beta chains in this list originate from one sample, sequenced in a study of vaccination and CD4 T cells after COVID-19. No antigen has been identified for these receptors. Treatment denoted: approximately 11-day PBMC culture with coronavirus spike peptide pools or control peptides (ViraFEST assay). CD4+ T cells of the unexposed donor were collected before the COVID-19 pandemic (2011-2018). Cultured CD4+ T cells had their DNA profiled by the Oncomine TCR Beta short-read assay. One entry per CDR3 protein, called by TCRdb with MiXCR from the PCR reads. Among some 6,500 distinct CDR3 sequences, more than 45% were seen once, and the ten largest hold about 25%. The sequenced sample was CD4+ T cells from blood, cultured in vitro. The origin of the receptors is a human donor in good health.

This clonotype has just a few counts. The CDR3 reads CASRRDSAGVSSYNSPLHF. CDR3 DNA sequence: TGTGCCAGCAGGCGAGACAGTGCTGGGGTGAGCTCCTATAATTCACCCCTCCACTTT. This chain joins TRBV6-1 and TRBJ1-6, with D tentatively TRBD1 (5 bases). CDR3 length equals 19 residues. V was pared by 6 bases and J by 0 bases, with 21 bases between. Germline lookup yields CDR1 MNHNS and CDR2 SASEGT.

The rearrangement links TRBV11-2 to TRBJ1-6; 7 positions agree with TRBD1. The ends lost 8 bases at V and 10 bases at J; junction bases unmatched: 8. The CDR3 runs 13 residues. Germline CDR1 reads SGHAT; CDR2 reads FQNNGV. The CDR3 reads CASYLGGGSPLHF. As DNA, the CDR3 is TGTGCCAGCTACCTTGGAGGGGGCTCACCCCTCCACTTT.

The rearrangement joins TRBV11-2 to TRBJ2-7, with no clear D. There are 13 residues in the CDR3. Trimming took 3 bases from V and 3 from J, leaving 9 bases between them. Germline-derived CDR1 and CDR2 are SGHAT and FQNNGV. CDR3 region: CASSFRLYYEQYF. The CDR3 DNA is TGTGCCAGCAGCTTCCGGCTCTACTACGAGCAGTACTTC.

The V and J genes are TRBV6-2 or TRBV6-3 and TRBJ2-3; D not resolved. The V and J ends lost 5 bases and 0 bases respectively, with 21 bases between them. From germline, CDR1 is MNHEY and CDR2 SVGEGT. This CDR3 is built from 18 residues. CDR3 amino acids: CASSNLTRRPFSTDTQYF. The CDR3 DNA reads TGTGCCAGCAGTAACCTGACAAGGCGCCCGTTTAGCACAGATACGCAGTATTTT.

This clonotype appeared a few times. V usage is TRBV15 and J usage is TRBJ2-7; the D is unclear. The CDR3 runs to 15 residues. Germline-derived CDR1 and CDR2 are LNHNV and YYDKDF (reference sequence). The germline V and J ends were trimmed by 0 bases and 0 bases, with 9 bases remaining between them. This CDR3 is CATSRELGLSYEQYF. In nucleotides, the CDR3 is TGTGCCACCAGCAGAGAATTGGGCCTCTCCTACGAGCAGTACTTC.

The chain carries TRBV6-1 and TRBJ1-1, with D perhaps TRBD1 (5 bases). CDR1 is MNHNS and CDR2 is SASEGT in the germline V gene. This CDR3 is 13 amino acids long. V was shortened by 3 bases and J by 1 base, with 6 bases between the two germline ends. The CDR3 is CASSDGGNTEAFF. In DNA, the CDR3 is TGTGCCAGCAGTGATGGGGGGAACACTGAAGCTTTCTTT.

The chain employs TRBV5-1 and TRBJ2-4; the D gene is possibly TRBD1 (6 bases). Trimming removed 0 bases from V and 6 bases from J, with 13 bases in between. CDR3 length: 15 amino acids. Germline V gene lookup returns CDR1 SGHRS and CDR2 YFSETQ. CDR3 protein: CASSLGSQGRNIQYF. The CDR3 DNA sequence: TGCGCCAGCAGCTTGGGGTCCCAGGGGAGAAACATTCAGTACTTC.

There are a few counts of this clonotype. The J gene is TRBJ1-5, the V gene TRBV5-4; D gene unclear. The germline V gene has CDR1 SGHNT and CDR2 YYREEE (reference sequence). Trimming left V 4 bases short and J 5 bases short, with 16 bases between. This CDR3 contains 15 residues. The CDR3 DNA sequence: TGTGCCAGCAGCCCCGGGCGGGGAGGAGATCAGCCCCAGCATTTT. Residues: CASSPGRGGDQPQHF.

V is TRBV23-1 and J is TRBJ2-7; D unclear. TRBV23-1 has ORF status, its function being uncertain. This CDR3 is built from 14 residues. V was clipped by 6 bases and J by 1 base, with 13 bases between them. CDR3 DNA sequence: TGCGCCAGCAGAAGACTGGGGTTTTCCTACGAGCAGTACTTC. Translating it yields CASRRLGFSYEQYF.